The 18 T cell receptor beta chains below come from one sample, sequenced in a study of beta chain features in type 1 diabetes. Study results and limitations: Among all four CD4+ subsets, Type 1 diabetes patients had TCRB CDR3s that were moderately but significantly shorter.

The whole isolated RNA underwent reverse transcription, so sequencing captured expressed TCRB transcripts. Assay used: immunoSEQ multiplex PCR; TCRdb lists only in-frame clones, some missing. The sample shows a few hundred thousand clones, about a tenth of them seen only once. These receptors are not linked to any known antigen. The material sequenced was naive CD4+ T cells from blood. These receptor sequences come from a man aged 30 to 45 with type 1 diabetes.

This clone was seen a handful of times. The chain combines TRBV28 with TRBJ1-1, with a weak D call TRBD1 (6 bases). The germline gives CDR1 MDHEN, CDR2 SYDVKM. This CDR3 spans 15 amino acids. V was pared by 5 bases and J by 4 bases, with 17 bases between. Here the CDR3 DNA reads TGTGCCAGCAGTGGGGCGGGGGGCATGGGCACTGAAGCTTTCTTT. Its translation is CASSGAGGMGTEAFF. Using reference TRBV28 and TRBJ1-1 for the parts outside the CDR3, the full variable domain is DVKVTQSSRYLVKRTGEKVFLECVQDMDHENMFWYRQDPGLGLRLIYFSYDVKMKEKGDIPEGYSVSREKKERFSLILESASTNQTSMYLCASSGAGGMGTEAFFGQGTRLTVV.

This clone has just a few counts. The rearrangement links TRBV14 to TRBJ2-7, with 10 bases matching TRBD1. With 4 bases clipped from V and 2 bases from J, the junction kept 8 bases outside the gene matches. CDR1 and CDR2 from the germline V gene are SGHDN and FVKESK. The CDR3 spans 16 residues. CDR3 in amino acids: CASSRWDRGKTYEQYF. CDR3 DNA sequence: TGTGCCAGCAGCCGTTGGGACAGGGGTAAAACCTACGAGCAGTACTTC.

This clone turned up a few times. The V and J genes are TRBV18 and TRBJ2-1, with 8 bases matching TRBD2. Germline loops: CDR1 KGHSH, CDR2 LQKENI. V lost 2 bases to trimming and J lost 2 bases; unmatched junction nucleotides: 2. CDR3 size: 15 residues. The CDR3 here is CASSPWTSPYNEQFF. The CDR3 region has the DNA TGTGCCAGCTCACCATGGACTAGCCCCTACAATGAGCAGTTCTTC.

This clone has just a few counts. J is TRBJ2-2 and V is TRBV5-1, with 7 nucleotides matching TRBD1. Germline trimming cut 3 bases from V and 4 bases from J; bases unmatched to any gene: 3. Per germline, CDR1 SGHRS and CDR2 YFSETQ. The CDR3 is 14 residues long. The CDR3 here is CASSSGQVTGELFF. Here the CDR3 DNA reads TGCGCCAGCAGCTCTGGACAGGTCACCGGGGAGCTGTTTTTT.

This chain joins TRBV5-1 and TRBJ2-7; 8 nucleotides agree with TRBD1. Germline CDR1 and CDR2: SGHRS and YFSETQ. V gave up 4 bases and J gave up 7 bases; unmatched junction bases: 10. The CDR3 totals 14 residues. Written as DNA, the CDR3 is TGCGCCAGCAGCATGGGACAGGTGCTGGCGGAGCAGTACTTC. Protein product: CASSMGQVLAEQYF.

The V and J genes are TRBV5-6 and TRBJ1-4, with 8 bases that match TRBD1. The germline gives CDR1 SGHDT, CDR2 YYEEEE. The CDR3 consists of 13 residues. In nucleotides, the CDR3 is TGTGCGCTGCAGGGGGCGTGTAATGAAAAACTGTTTTTT. This encodes CALQGACNEKLFF.

In this sample, this clone turned up a few times. The genes are TRBV5-6 and TRBJ1-5; TRBD1 agrees at 9 bases. This CDR3 is built from 16 residues. The trim removed 4 bases at V and 6 bases at J, leaving 11 bases unmatched. Germline V CDR1 and CDR2: SGHDT, YYEEEE. The DNA for the CDR3 is TGTGCCAGCAGCATGGGACAGGGAATGTCCGGTCAGCCCCAGCATTTT. Its protein product is CASSMGQGMSGQPQHF.

This clone was counted between two and nine times. The V gene is TRBV11-2, the J gene TRBJ2-7; 12 nucleotides agree with TRBD2. The germline gives CDR1 SGHAT, CDR2 FQNNGV. The length of the CDR3 is 16 residues. The V segment lost 5 bases and the J segment 1 base; nucleotides outside the gene matches: 6. CDR3 sequence (DNA): TGTGCCAGCAGCGATATACTAGCGGGGGGTTCCTACGAGCAGTACTTC. It codes for CASSDILAGGSYEQYF. Full variable domain (outside the CDR3, taken from reference TRBV11-2 and TRBJ2-7): EAGVAQSPRYKIIEKRQSVAFWCNPISGHATLYWYQQILGQGPKLLIQFQNNGVVDDSQLPKDRFSAERLKGVDSTLKIQPAKLEDSAVYLCASSDILAGGSYEQYFGPGTRLTVT.

This clone was seen a few times. V gene TRBV19 combines with J gene TRBJ2-6; no clear D. The germline V gene has CDR1 LNHDA and CDR2 SQIVND (reference sequence). The CDR3 consists of 16 residues. Trimming removed 5 bases from V and 0 bases from J, with 11 bases in between. The CDR3 region is CASSVRRSSGANVLTF. The CDR3 DNA is TGTGCCAGTAGTGTGAGACGGAGCTCTGGGGCCAACGTCCTGACTTTC.

CDR3 DNA sequence: TGTGCCAGCAGTGAGCTTGGGGGGAATCAGCCCCAGCATTTT. Protein: CASSELGGNQPQHF. The chain carries TRBV2 and TRBJ1-5; a possible D gene is TRBD1 (5 bases). The CDR3 loop spans 14 amino acids. CDR1 is SNHLY and CDR2 is FYNNEI in the germline V gene. The germline V and J ends were trimmed by 3 bases and 4 bases, with 10 bases remaining between them.

This clone was recorded a few times. This chain uses TRBV7-2 with TRBJ1-1; the match to TRBD1 covers 9 bases. The length of the CDR3 is 14 residues. J lost 5 bases, V lost 6 bases, and 7 bases had no gene match. The V gene's germline CDR1 is SGHTA and CDR2 FQGNSA. The CDR3 region is CASRTGTGFTEAFF. The CDR3 DNA follows: TGTGCCAGCAGGACCGGGACAGGGTTTACTGAAGCTTTCTTT.

CDR3 loop: CASNFGQDSYEQYF. CDR3 DNA sequence: TGTGCCAGTAACTTCGGACAGGACTCCTACGAGCAGTACTTC. The rearrangement joins TRBV19 to TRBJ2-7; 7 bases line up with TRBD1. Germline V gives CDR1 LNHDA, CDR2 SQIVND (reference sequence). The CDR3 spans 14 residues. V was pared by 7 bases and J by 0 bases, with 6 bases of the junction left unmatched.

This clone was detected a few times. This sequence joins TRBV7-9 and TRBJ2-5, with TRBD1 matching 10 bases. The CDR3 runs to 14 residues. V was clipped by 4 bases and J by 4 bases; unmatched bases: 3. The germline CDR1 and CDR2 sequences are SEHNR and FQNEAQ (reference sequence). CDR3 protein: CASSSGQGGETQYF. The CDR3 nucleotides read TGTGCCAGCAGCTCAGGACAGGGGGGAGAGACCCAGTACTTC.

The CDR3, as DNA: TGCGCCAGCAGCTTGGCCCCGGGTGATCAGCCCCAGCATTTT. Residues: CASSLAPGDQPQHF. The chain couples TRBV5-1 to TRBJ1-5; the D is unclear. With 0 bases removed from V and 5 bases from J, the gap between germline ends came to 9 bases. Germline V gene data show CDR1 as SGHRS and CDR2 as YFSETQ. The CDR3 is made up of 14 amino acids.

The chain employs TRBV15 and TRBJ2-1; the match to TRBD1 covers 7 bases. Trimming cost V 1 base and J 8 bases; bases outside gene matches: 20. The CDR3 runs 19 residues. Germline CDR1 is LNHNV and CDR2 is YYDKDF (reference sequence). The CDR3 region is CATSRGELGGAKIEDEQFF. As DNA, the CDR3 is TGTGCCACCAGCAGAGGAGAATTAGGGGGCGCGAAAATAGAGGATGAGCAGTTCTTC.

This clone has only a few counts. The chain links TRBV11-2 to TRBJ2-7; tentative D call: TRBD2 (6 bases). Germline assignment: CDR1 SGHAT and CDR2 FQNNGV. V lost 5 bases and J 3 bases, leaving 17 bases between the germline ends. The CDR3 totals 15 residues. DNA of the CDR3: TGTGCCAGCAGCCCCGGGGTTGGAGGGCTCTACGAGCAGTACTTC. Protein product: CASSPGVGGLYEQYF.

This clone was found a few times. The chain couples TRBV7-3 to TRBJ2-1; 14 bases are a match to TRBD2. Germline lookup yields CDR1 SGHTA and CDR2 FQGTGA. V dropped 5 bases and J dropped 7; count of bases not matched to a gene: 7. CDR3 length: 16 residues. The CDR3 reads CASSPSGTSGGNEQFF. The CDR3 nucleotides read TGTGCCAGCAGCCCGTCCGGGACTAGCGGGGGAAATGAGCAGTTCTTC.

The chain links TRBV11-2 to TRBJ2-1, with 8 nucleotides matching TRBD1. The V gene end was trimmed by 5 bases and the J gene end by 0 bases; junction bases not matched to a gene: 3. The length of the CDR3 is 15 residues. Looked up from germline, CDR1 is SGHAT and CDR2 is FQNNGV. CDR3 sequence: CASSQGASSYNEQFF. Written as DNA, the CDR3 is TGTGCCAGCAGCCAGGGGGCCAGCTCCTACAATGAGCAGTTCTTC.